These T cell receptor beta chains were read from a single sample in a study of blood T cell repertoires in COVID-19. The protocol was immunoSEQ multiplex PCR, while the TCRdb copy is restricted to in-frame clones and leaves out a portion. The repertoire includes about 150,000 clones, approximately 78% of them detected once, and roughly 1.5% sits in the top ten. Sequenced: peripheral blood. These receptor sequences come from a man older than 75 with acute or convalescent COVID-19. Each CDR3 is given with its conserved first and last residue.

v_gene	j_gene	CDR3aa
TRBV11-2	TRBJ2-3	CASSLVSGTDTQYF
TRBV10-3	TRBJ1-6	CAITPDRGQGGTSPLHF
TRBV3-1/TRBV3-2	TRBJ2-1	CASSQGAGGGYNEQFF
TRBV30	TRBJ1-2	CAWSTQAGYTF
TRBV7-2	TRBJ1-1	CASSIRTMNTEAFF
TRBV28	TRBJ2-3	CASSFPPARGSTDTQYF
TRBV5-1	TRBJ1-1	CASSSGLGNTEAFF
TRBV3-1/TRBV3-2	TRBJ1-3	CASSQYRGVTGNTIYF
TRBV5-1	TRBJ1-1	CASTSTGGNFAEAFF
TRBV5-1	TRBJ2-5	CASSLDTQTQYF
TRBV2	TRBJ2-1	CASSRQGARHEQFF
TRBV7-2	TRBJ2-3	CASSTTSLTGLYTDTQYF
TRBV19	TRBJ2-1	CASSVLWQRGKDEQFF